This TCR beta chain emerged from a study of T-cell reconstitution after alpha-beta-depleted transplantation in children. TCRbeta library preparation incorporated unique molecular identifiers. TCRdb re-derived calls from the PCR reads in MiXCR, one entry per CDR3 protein. The table has fewer than 700,000 distinct CDR3 sequences, approximately 13% seen once. This clonotype was picked up a small number of times. CDR3 size: 18 residues. The ends lost 1 base at V and 0 bases at J; junction bases unmatched: 6. Germline V CDR1 and CDR2: SGHDN, FVKESK. This clonotype was obtained from a male patient aged 10 to 17 who had a stem cell transplant for acute myeloid leukemia, so the T cells may come from the graft donor. The rearrangement uses TRBV14 and TRBJ2-1; 10 bases match TRBD2. Sequenced material: PBMCs, mostly from graft donor cells, taken 360 days after TCRalphabeta/CD19-depleted stem cell transplant. The CDR3 nucleotides read TGTGCCAGCAGCCAAGCGGTTCCTAGCGGGAGCTCCTACAATGAGCAGTTCTTC. This translates into CASSQAVPSGSSYNEQFF.